Below are 21 T cell receptor beta chains sequenced from a single sample in a study of response to subunit inactivated influenza vaccine. TCRdb used MiXCR to reprocess the RT-PCR reads, holding one entry per CDR3 protein. The sample consists of 600,000 to 700,000 distinct CDR3 sequences, roughly 15% of them appearing once. The material was PBMCs from blood, obtained about 14 days before vaccination. These receptors were taken from a man over 45 who received an inactivated influenza vaccine.

The chain links TRBV5-1 to TRBJ2-1; TRBD2 matches at 7 bases. The CDR3 is 15 residues long. With 5 bases clipped from V and 3 bases from J, the junction kept 8 bases outside the gene matches. Germline assignment: CDR1 SGHRS and CDR2 YFSETQ. CDR3 bases: TGCGCCAGCAGGATCATAGCGGGCGGCTACAATGAGCAGTTCTTC. Protein: CASRIIAGGYNEQFF.

This clonotype was counted a few times. J is TRBJ2-2 and V is TRBV6-1; D uncertain. The CDR3 consists of 14 residues. V shed 5 bases and J shed 1 base, with 8 bases lying between them. CDR1 and CDR2 (germline): MNHNS, SASEGT. CDR3 in DNA: TGTGCCAGCAGTCTCTGGGTGAACACCGGGGAGCTGTTTTTT. It yields the protein CASSLWVNTGELFF.

This chain connects TRBV2 to TRBJ1-1, with a weak D call TRBD1 (5 bases). CDR3 size: 16 residues. Trimming shortened V by 7 bases and J by 0 bases, and 18 bases separated the two germline ends. Germline loops: CDR1 SNHLY, CDR2 FYNNEI. DNA of the CDR3: TGTGCCAGCATCCTGCGGCCTTCAGGGATGAACACTGAAGCTTTCTTT. Translation gives CASILRPSGMNTEAFF.

V and J are TRBV11-2 and TRBJ2-1; 10 nucleotides line up with TRBD2. The CDR3 is 17 residues long. The ends lost 4 bases at V and 3 bases at J; junction bases unmatched: 9. Germline CDR1 and CDR2: SGHAT and FQNNGV. The CDR3, as DNA: TGTGCCAGCAGCTCCACAACTAGCGGGGTTTTCTACAATGAGCAGTTCTTC. It specifies CASSSTTSGVFYNEQFF. Using reference TRBV11-2 and TRBJ2-1 for the parts outside the CDR3, the full variable domain is EAGVAQSPRYKIIEKRQSVAFWCNPISGHATLYWYQQILGQGPKLLIQFQNNGVVDDSQLPKDRFSAERLKGVDSTLKIQPAKLEDSAVYLCASSSTTSGVFYNEQFFGPGTRLTVL.

V gene TRBV11-1 combines with J gene TRBJ2-2, with D unresolved. Deletions cut 5 bases from V and 6 bases from J, with 13 bases between. The CDR3 loop spans 14 amino acids. Per germline, CDR1 SGHAT and CDR2 FQDESV (reference sequence). The CDR3 protein is CASSRTLEPGELFF. CDR3 coding DNA: TGTGCCAGCAGCCGCACCTTAGAGCCCGGGGAGCTGTTTTTT.

The chain joins TRBV20-1 to TRBJ2-3, with D hard to call. The CDR3 extends over 12 amino acids. Trimming removed 4 bases at V and 7 bases at J, with 12 bases between. Germline V gene lookup returns CDR1 DFQATT and CDR2 SNEGSKA (reference sequence). The CDR3 is CSAINPSYTQYF. As DNA, the CDR3 is TGCAGTGCTATAAACCCCTCATATACGCAGTATTTT.

The CDR3 sequence: CASSYAGPSSYNEQFF. The CDR3 DNA follows: TGTGCCAGTAGTTACGCGGGACCTAGCTCCTACAATGAGCAGTTCTTC. The chain employs TRBV19 and TRBJ2-1; TRBD2 is a possible D gene (6 bases). V was clipped by 5 bases and J by 0 bases, with 14 bases between them. The CDR3 contains 16 residues. The germline V gene encodes CDR1 LNHDA and CDR2 SQIVND (reference sequence).

This clonotype was seen a few times. This chain links TRBV7-9 with TRBJ2-1; 12 bases align to TRBD2. CDR3 length equals 15 residues. The ends lost 5 bases at V and 8 bases at J; junction bases unmatched: 7. Looked up from germline, CDR1 is SEHNR and CDR2 is FQNEAQ (reference sequence). The CDR3 nucleotides read TGTGCCAGCAGCCGGACTAGCGGGACTCTAGATGAGCAGTTCTTC. This sequence encodes CASSRTSGTLDEQFF.

V is TRBV27 and J is TRBJ2-1; 10 bases agree with TRBD2. The junction had 5 bases not matched to a gene; V was cut back by 6 bases and J by 9 bases. This CDR3 has 13 amino acids. The germline gives CDR1 MNHEY, CDR2 SMNVEV (reference sequence). CDR3: CASRGTSAGEQFF. CDR3 sequence (DNA): TGTGCCAGCAGAGGGACTAGCGCTGGTGAGCAGTTCTTC.

The rearrangement links TRBV7-2 to TRBJ2-6; D not resolved. Trimming took off 1 base at V and 3 bases at J, with 13 bases between the two ends. Germline CDR1 and CDR2: SGHTA and FQGNSA. This CDR3 has 17 amino acids. The CDR3 spells CASSLGGQVRGANVLTF. As DNA, the CDR3 is TGTGCCAGCAGCTTAGGCGGTCAGGTCCGTGGGGCCAACGTCCTGACTTTC.

This clonotype has just a few counts. The chain combines TRBV10-3 with TRBJ2-7; 7 bases agree with TRBD1. CDR1 is ENHRY, CDR2 SYGVKD, per germline. The J segment lost 3 bases and the V segment lost 3 bases, leaving 14 bases of the junction unmatched. The CDR3 covers 17 residues. In nucleotides, the CDR3 is TGTGCCATCAGTGACCCAGAGTCCCTGGGGGACAGCTACGAGCAGTACTTC. It is translated as CAISDPESLGDSYEQYF.

This clonotype has only a few counts. V gene TRBV7-9 combines with J gene TRBJ2-1, with 8 bases that match TRBD2. The length of the CDR3 is 14 residues. The V and J ends lost 3 bases and 7 bases, in that order; junction bases with no gene match: 5. Germline CDR1 and CDR2: SEHNR and FQNEAQ (reference sequence). The CDR3, as DNA: TGTGCCAGCAGCTTTACCGGGAGGGCAAATGAGCAGTTCTTC. Its protein product is CASSFTGRANEQFF.

This clonotype came up a few times. The genes are TRBV5-1 and TRBJ2-7, with D perhaps matching TRBD2 (6 bases). Trimming removed 0 bases from V and 1 base from J, with 8 bases in between. CDR1 and CDR2 (germline): SGHRS, YFSETQ. The CDR3 consists of 14 residues. CDR3 region: CASSLVGTSYEQYF. The DNA of the CDR3 is TGCGCCAGCAGCTTGGTAGGGACTTCCTACGAGCAGTACTTC.

Details on this clonotype: A much larger clone sits a single nucleotide away, making a read error possible. The chain joins TRBV5-1 to TRBJ1-2; D is possibly TRBD1 (5 bases). Per germline, CDR1 SGHRS and CDR2 YFSETQ. The CDR3 runs 13 residues. The CDR3 sequence: CASSFGASYGFTF. The CDR3 bases are TGCGCCAGCAGCTTCGGGGCGTCCTATGGCTTCACCTTC.

This clonotype has a count of ten or more. The J gene is TRBJ1-2, the V gene TRBV28; D remains unclear. This CDR3 has 13 amino acids. The V gene's germline CDR1 is MDHEN and CDR2 SYDVKM. V lost 6 bases, J lost 3 bases, and 11 bases lay in between. The CDR3 reads CASSPPEHYGYTF. CDR3 bases: TGTGCCAGCAGCCCGCCTGAGCACTATGGCTACACCTTC.

The table lists this clonotype with a few counts. The rearrangement uses TRBV7-2 and TRBJ2-1, with D unresolved. The germline gives CDR1 SGHTA, CDR2 FQGNSA. The CDR3 spans 16 residues. The ends were cut back, 1 base at V and 0 bases at J, with 10 bases in the middle. The CDR3 coding sequence is TGTGCCAGCAGCTTAGTCCACGGAAGCTCCTACAATGAGCAGTTCTTC. Translation gives CASSLVHGSSYNEQFF.

The chain is built from TRBV6-5 and TRBJ1-1; no definite D call. CDR1 and CDR2 (germline): MNHEY, SVGAGI. The CDR3 runs to 15 residues. V shed 0 bases and J shed 6 bases, with 14 bases lying between them. In DNA, the CDR3 is TGTGCCAGCAGTTACTCAAGGACGCACCGGTCTGAAGCTTTCTTT. Its translation is CASSYSRTHRSEAFF.

Ten or more counts support this clonotype. The rearrangement links TRBV7-2 to TRBJ2-1; maybe TRBD2 (6 bases). The CDR3 is made up of 18 amino acids. Looked up from germline, CDR1 is SGHTA and CDR2 is FQGNSA. V was clipped by 5 bases and J by 1 base, with 21 bases between them. The CDR3 DNA reads TGTGCCAGCAGCCCGTGGGTATTTAGCGGCCAATCCTACAATGAGCAGTTCTTC. Protein sequence: CASSPWVFSGQSYNEQFF.

For the CDR3, the DNA is TGCAGTGCTAGAGCCAGCTTAGCCAAAAACATTCAGTACTTC. Translating gives CSARASLAKNIQYF. The rearrangement joins TRBV20-1 to TRBJ2-4, with D unresolved. Trimming left V 1 base short and J 0 bases short, with 7 bases between. Germline assignment: CDR1 DFQATT and CDR2 SNEGSKA (reference sequence). The CDR3 has 14 amino acids.

This clonotype came up a few times. This sequence joins TRBV2 and TRBJ2-1; maybe TRBD1 (5 bases). CDR1 SNHLY and CDR2 FYNNEI come from the germline V gene. The germline V and J ends were trimmed by 5 bases and 4 bases, with 15 bases remaining between them. The CDR3 totals 15 residues. This chain's CDR3 is CASSTDRASYNEQFF. The CDR3 DNA sequence: TGTGCCAGCAGTACTGACAGAGCCTCGTACAATGAGCAGTTCTTC.

This clonotype was observed a few times. The chain combines TRBV7-9 with TRBJ2-7, with TRBD1 identical over 8 bases. The CDR3 is made up of 17 amino acids. V was clipped by 1 base and J by 7 bases; unmatched bases: 15. Germline V gene sequence: CDR1 SEHNR, CDR2 FQNEAQ (reference sequence). Here the CDR3 DNA reads TGTGCCAGCAGCTTAGATGCGGCCGGGACAGGCGGTGTGGAGCAGTACTTC. This gives the protein CASSLDAAGTGGVEQYF.